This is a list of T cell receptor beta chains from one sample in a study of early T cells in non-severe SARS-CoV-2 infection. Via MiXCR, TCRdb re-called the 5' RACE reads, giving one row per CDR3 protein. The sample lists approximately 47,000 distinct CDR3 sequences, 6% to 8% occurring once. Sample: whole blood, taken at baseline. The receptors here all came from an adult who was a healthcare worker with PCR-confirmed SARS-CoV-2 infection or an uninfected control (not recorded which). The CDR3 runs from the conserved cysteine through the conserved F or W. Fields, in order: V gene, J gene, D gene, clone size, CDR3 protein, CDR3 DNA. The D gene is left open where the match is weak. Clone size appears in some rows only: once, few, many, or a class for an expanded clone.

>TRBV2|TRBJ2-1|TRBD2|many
CASSERELRNEQFF
TGTGCCAGCAGTGAGCGGGAGCTAAGGAATGAGCAGTTCTTC
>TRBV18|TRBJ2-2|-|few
CASSPGNTGELFF
TGTGCCAGCTCACCAGGGAACACCGGGGAGCTGTTTTTT
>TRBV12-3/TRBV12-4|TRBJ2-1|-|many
CASGTTGTLYNEQFF
TGTGCCAGCGGCACGACCGGGACACTTTACAATGAGCAGTTCTTC
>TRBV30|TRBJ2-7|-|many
CAWATGIYEQYF
TGTGCCTGGGCTACGGGTATCTACGAGCAGTACTTC
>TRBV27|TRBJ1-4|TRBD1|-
CASSFAGQGFEKLFF
TGTGCCAGCAGTTTTGCGGGACAGGGATTTGAAAAACTGTTTTTT
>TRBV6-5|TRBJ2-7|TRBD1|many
CATKGAANEQYF
TGTGCCACTAAGGGGGCAGCAAACGAGCAGTACTTC
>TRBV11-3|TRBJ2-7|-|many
CATSYEQYF
TGTGCCACCTCCTACGAGCAGTACTTC
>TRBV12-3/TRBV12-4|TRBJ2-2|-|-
CASSLLGGGELFF
TGTGCCAGCAGTTTATTAGGAGGCGGGGAGCTGTTTTTT
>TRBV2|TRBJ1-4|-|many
CASSEGTPGGKLFF
TGTGCCAGCAGTGAAGGCACCCCCGGGGGAAAACTGTTTTTT
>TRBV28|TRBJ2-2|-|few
CASSFLQLYTGELFF
TGTGCCAGCAGCTTCTTACAGCTGTACACCGGGGAGCTGTTTTTT
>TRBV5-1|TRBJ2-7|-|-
CASSLPGVTGSSYEQYF
TGCGCCAGCAGCTTGCCCGGTGTGACTGGGAGCTCCTACGAGCAGTACTTC